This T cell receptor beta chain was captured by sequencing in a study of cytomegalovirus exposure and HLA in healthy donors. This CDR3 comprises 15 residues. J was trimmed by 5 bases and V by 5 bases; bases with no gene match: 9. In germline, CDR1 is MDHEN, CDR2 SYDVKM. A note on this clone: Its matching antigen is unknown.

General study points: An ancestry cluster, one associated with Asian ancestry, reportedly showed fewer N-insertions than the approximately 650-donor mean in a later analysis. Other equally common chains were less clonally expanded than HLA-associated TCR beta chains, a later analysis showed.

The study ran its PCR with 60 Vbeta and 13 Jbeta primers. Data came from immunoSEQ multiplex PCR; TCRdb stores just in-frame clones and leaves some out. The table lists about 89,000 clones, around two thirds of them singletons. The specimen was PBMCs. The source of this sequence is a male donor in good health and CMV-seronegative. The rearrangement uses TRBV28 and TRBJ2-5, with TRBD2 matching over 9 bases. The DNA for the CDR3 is TGTGCCAGCAGTGTCATAGCGGGAGTGGGGGAGACCCAGTACTTC. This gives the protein CASSVIAGVGETQYF.